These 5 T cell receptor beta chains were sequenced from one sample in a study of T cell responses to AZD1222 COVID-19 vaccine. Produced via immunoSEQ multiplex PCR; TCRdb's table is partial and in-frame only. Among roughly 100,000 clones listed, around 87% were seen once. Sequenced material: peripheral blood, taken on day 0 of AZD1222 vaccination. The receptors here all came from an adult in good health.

The CDR3 bases are TGTGCCAGCAGTTTCGGGACAGGGGTCGTAGAGACCCAGTACTTC. Its protein is CASSFGTGVVETQYF. The chain links TRBV28 to TRBJ2-5; 10 bases are shared with TRBD1. The CDR3 is made up of 15 amino acids. Per germline, CDR1 MDHEN and CDR2 SYDVKM. The V segment lost 3 bases and the J segment 4 bases; nucleotides outside the gene matches: 5.

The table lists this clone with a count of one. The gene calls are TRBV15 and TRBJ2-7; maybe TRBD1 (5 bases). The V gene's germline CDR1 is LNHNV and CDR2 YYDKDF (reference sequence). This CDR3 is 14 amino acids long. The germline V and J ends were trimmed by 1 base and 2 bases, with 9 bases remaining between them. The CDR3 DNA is TGTGCCACCAGCAGAGGGGGCAGTGCCTACGAGCAGTACTTC. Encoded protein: CATSRGGSAYEQYF.

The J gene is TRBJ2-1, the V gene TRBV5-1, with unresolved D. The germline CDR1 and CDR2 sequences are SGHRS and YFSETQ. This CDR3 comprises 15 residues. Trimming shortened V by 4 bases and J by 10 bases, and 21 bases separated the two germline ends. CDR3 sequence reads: CASSPAGNTMREQFF. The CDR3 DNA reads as TGCGCCAGCAGCCCAGCCGGAAATACGATGAGAGAGCAGTTCTTC.

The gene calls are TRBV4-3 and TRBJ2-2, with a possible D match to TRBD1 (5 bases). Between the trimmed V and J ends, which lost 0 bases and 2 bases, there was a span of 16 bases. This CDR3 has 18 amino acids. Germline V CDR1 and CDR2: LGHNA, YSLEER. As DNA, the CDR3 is TGCGCCAGCAGCCAAGAGGGGCCGGGCAGGGTTAACACCGGGGAGCTGTTTTTT. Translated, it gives CASSQEGPGRVNTGELFF.

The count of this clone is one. As DNA, the CDR3 is TGTGCCAGCAGCCACCTTGGTGAGGTCTACGAGCAGTACTTC. Protein: CASSHLGEVYEQYF. The V call is TRBV11-1, the J call TRBJ2-7; D is unclear. V was cut by 5 bases and J by 3 bases, with 14 bases left in between. The CDR3 covers 14 residues. Germline values: CDR1 SGHAT, CDR2 FQDESV (reference sequence).